The 15 T cell receptor beta chains reported below all come from one sample, sequenced in a study of cytomegalovirus exposure and HLA in healthy donors. Primers included in the PCR were 60 Vbeta and 13 Jbeta primers. The protocol was immunoSEQ multiplex PCR, while the TCRdb copy is restricted to in-frame clones and leaves out a portion. The table shows approximately 100,000 clones, with approximately 70% occurring only once. The sample taken for sequencing was PBMCs. The source is a man aged 35-49 years in good health and CMV-seronegative.

In this sample, this clone turned up a few times. The chain couples TRBV6-1 to TRBJ1-2; 8 nucleotides align to TRBD1. Germline loops: CDR1 MNHNS, CDR2 SASEGT. J lost 4 bases, V lost 1 base, and 8 bases had no gene match. The CDR3 consists of 16 residues. CDR3 sequence (DNA): TGTGCCAGCAGTGAAGGGCAGACAGGGGACCCCTATGGCTACACCTTC. Translating gives CASSEGQTGDPYGYTF.

The rearrangement joins TRBV28 to TRBJ2-7; 7 bases map to TRBD1. The CDR3 has 13 amino acids. CDR1 and CDR2 (germline): MDHEN, SYDVKM. Trimming removed 7 bases from V and 5 bases from J; junction bases left unmatched: 8. CDR3: CASIDLDRDEQYF. CDR3 coding DNA: TGTGCCAGCATCGACCTCGACAGGGACGAGCAGTACTTC. The full variable domain, with the rest looked up from reference TRBV28 and TRBJ2-7, is DVKVTQSSRYLVKRTGEKVFLECVQDMDHENMFWYRQDPGLGLRLIYFSYDVKMKEKGDIPEGYSVSREKKERFSLILESASTNQTSMYLCASIDLDRDEQYFGPGTRLTVT.

The V and J genes are TRBV5-5 and TRBJ1-5, with 9 bases that match TRBD1. The CDR3 totals 15 residues. Germline V gene data show CDR1 as SGHKS and CDR2 as YYEKEE (reference sequence). The V segment lost 4 bases and the J segment 2 bases; nucleotides outside the gene matches: 4. CDR3 sequence reads: CASSRRTGGNQPQHF. The CDR3 DNA is TGTGCCAGCAGCCGAAGGACAGGGGGCAATCAGCCCCAGCATTTT.

V and J are TRBV9 and TRBJ1-1, with TRBD1 as a possible D gene (6 bases). This CDR3 comprises 14 residues. Germline CDR1 and CDR2: SGDLS and YYNGEE. The ends were cut back, 3 bases at V and 0 bases at J, with 9 bases in the middle. CDR3 amino acids: CASSGRQVNTEAFF. As DNA, the CDR3 is TGTGCCAGCAGCGGGCGACAGGTGAACACTGAAGCTTTCTTT.

The V and J genes are TRBV10-3 and TRBJ2-7, with 10 bases that match TRBD1. The germline V gene has CDR1 ENHRY and CDR2 SYGVKD. With V trimmed by 6 bases and J by 9 bases, 11 bases remained unmatched. The CDR3 contains 14 residues. The CDR3 DNA is TGTGCCATCAGGCCGGGACAGGGGACCACCCGGCAGTACTTC. It specifies CAIRPGQGTTRQYF.

This clone was seen more than once but under ten times. V and J are TRBV5-1 and TRBJ2-7; 8 bases line up with TRBD2. Germline V lookup: CDR1 SGHRS, CDR2 YFSETQ. V gave up 0 bases and J gave up 5 bases; unmatched junction bases: 4. The CDR3 is made up of 14 amino acids. For the CDR3, the DNA is TGCGCCAGCAGCTTGGACCCAGCGGGGGACGAGCAGTACTTC. Translation: CASSLDPAGDEQYF.

The chain carries TRBV6-1 and TRBJ1-2, with D maybe TRBD1 (6 bases). Germline V gene lookup returns CDR1 MNHNS and CDR2 SASEGT. This CDR3 region has 14 residues. V was shortened by 2 bases and J by 3 bases, with 10 bases between the two germline ends. In DNA form, the CDR3 reads TGTGCCAGCAGTGAAATAGGGGGGGACTATGGCTACACCTTC. Its protein product is CASSEIGGDYGYTF.

J is TRBJ2-7 and V is TRBV28, with 8 bases that match TRBD1. The CDR3 sequence is 13 residues long. V was clipped by 6 bases and J by 4 bases; unmatched bases: 5. Germline CDR1 is MDHEN and CDR2 is SYDVKM. The CDR3 loop is CASRSGGAYEQYF. In DNA, the CDR3 is TGTGCCAGCAGGTCAGGGGGCGCGTACGAGCAGTACTTC.

This sequence joins TRBV7-9 and TRBJ2-3, with D tentatively TRBD2 (6 bases). From germline, CDR1 is SEHNR and CDR2 FQNEAQ (reference sequence). V lost 2 bases and J lost 5, with 8 bases in between. CDR3 length equals 13 residues. CDR3 loop: CASSLSEGDTQYF. The CDR3 nucleotides read TGTGCCAGCAGCTTATCGGAGGGAGATACGCAGTATTTT.

V gene TRBV6-6 combines with J gene TRBJ1-6; tentatively, D is TRBD1 (6 bases). This CDR3 has 16 amino acids. CDR1 and CDR2 (germline): MNHNY, SVGAGI (reference sequence). Trimming left V 6 bases short and J 7 bases short, with 19 bases between. The CDR3 DNA reads as TGTGCCAGCAGCTTAAAGCGAGGGGGGGGAAATTCACCCCTCCACTTT. Encoded protein: CASSLKRGGGNSPLHF.

This chain uses TRBV6-5 with TRBJ2-1; 8 nucleotides agree with TRBD1. The V and J ends lost 3 bases and 2 bases, in that order; junction bases with no gene match: 3. The CDR3 is 15 amino acids. Per the germline V gene, CDR1 is MNHEY and CDR2 is SVGAGI. CDR3 sequence: CASSYRTGPYNEQFF. In DNA, the CDR3 is TGTGCCAGCAGTTATCGGACAGGGCCCTACAATGAGCAGTTCTTC.

The gene calls are TRBV5-1 and TRBJ2-7; D call uncertain. Germline CDR1 is SGHRS and CDR2 is YFSETQ. V was clipped by 4 bases and J by 3 bases, with 11 bases between them. The CDR3 is 13 amino acids. The CDR3, as DNA: TGCGCCAGCAGCAGGCTTAGCAACTACGAGCAGTACTTC. Translated, it gives CASSRLSNYEQYF.

The rearrangement links TRBV4-1 to TRBJ2-5; D is possibly TRBD2 (6 bases). Between the trimmed V and J ends, which lost 3 bases and 0 bases, there was a span of 17 bases. CDR1 MGHRA and CDR2 YSYEKL come from the germline V gene. The CDR3 covers 17 residues. CDR3 region: CASSQQDSGDYQETQYF. CDR3 in DNA: TGCGCCAGCAGCCAGCAAGACTCGGGGGACTACCAAGAGACCCAGTACTTC.

The V gene is TRBV19, the J gene TRBJ1-1; 9 bases line up with TRBD1. Germline CDR1 reads LNHDA; CDR2 reads SQIVND (reference sequence). This CDR3 is built from 15 residues. V was clipped by 4 bases and J by 6 bases; unmatched bases: 9. In DNA, the CDR3 is TGTGCCAGTAGTAAAACAGGGGGCAGAGGTGCTGAAGCTTTCTTT. The encoded protein is CASSKTGGRGAEAFF.

The J gene is TRBJ2-7, the V gene TRBV7-2; no firm D call. CDR1 and CDR2 from the germline V gene are SGHTA and FQGNSA. The V gene lost 0 bases and the J gene lost 5 bases, with 11 bases spanning the gap. This CDR3 spans 14 amino acids. The CDR3 protein is CASSLAAVGDEQYF. The DNA of the CDR3 is TGTGCCAGCAGCTTAGCCGCGGTCGGCGACGAGCAGTACTTC.